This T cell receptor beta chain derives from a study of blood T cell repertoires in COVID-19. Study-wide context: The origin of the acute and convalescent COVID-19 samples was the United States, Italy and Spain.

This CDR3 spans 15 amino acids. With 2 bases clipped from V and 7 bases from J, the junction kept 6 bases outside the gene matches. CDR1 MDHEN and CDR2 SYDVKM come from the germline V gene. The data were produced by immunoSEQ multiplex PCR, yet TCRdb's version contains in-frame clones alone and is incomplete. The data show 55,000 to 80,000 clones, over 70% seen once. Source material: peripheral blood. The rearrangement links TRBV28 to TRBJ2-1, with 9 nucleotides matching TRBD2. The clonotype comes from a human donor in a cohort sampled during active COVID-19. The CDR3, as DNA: TGTGCCAGCAGTTTAGCGGGGGGGCGGGAAAATGAGCAGTTCTTC. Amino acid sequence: CASSLAGGRENEQFF.